The 24 T cell receptor beta chains below come from one sample, sequenced in a study of shared clonotypes between healthy human individuals. Clones were sequenced by immunoSEQ multiplex PCR, and TCRdb holds only the in-frame ones, with some missing. The sample lists millions of clones; roughly nine tenths were seen once. Sequencing was performed on naive CD4+ T cells sorted from blood. The subset is: CD45RA+ positively selected. Every receptor here comes from a man aged 18 to 30 in good health.

The genes are TRBV28 and TRBJ2-3; possibly TRBD1 for D (6 bases). V was pared by 5 bases and J by 10 bases, with 19 bases between. Germline V gene lookup returns CDR1 MDHEN and CDR2 SYDVKM. This CDR3 is 14 amino acids long. The CDR3 nucleotides read TGTGCCAGCAGTCTCTTTAGGCAGGGGTACGCGCAGTATTTT. Amino acid sequence: CASSLFRQGYAQYF.

The V call is TRBV29-1, the J call TRBJ2-3, with TRBD1 matching 7 bases. V dropped 6 bases and J dropped 4; count of bases not matched to a gene: 10. The germline V gene encodes CDR1 SQVTM and CDR2 ANQGSEA. The CDR3 covers 14 residues. CDR3 amino acids: CSVKGGFGADTQYF. The CDR3 DNA follows: TGCAGCGTAAAAGGGGGCTTCGGGGCAGATACGCAGTATTTT.

This clone has a single count. The rearrangement uses TRBV30 and TRBJ1-1; a weak D match, TRBD1 (6 bases). Germline V lookup: CDR1 GTSNPN, CDR2 SVGIG (reference sequence). The CDR3 has 16 residues. Trimming pared 4 bases from V and 1 base from J, leaving 19 bases between. Written as DNA, the CDR3 is TGTGCCTGGAAACATACAGGGAGGTTGGGGAACACTGAAGCTTTCTTT. It specifies CAWKHTGRLGNTEAFF.

This clone was seen a single time. The CDR3 is CASSLDGGVNTEAFF. CDR3 coding DNA: TGCGCCAGCAGCTTGGATGGAGGGGTGAACACTGAAGCTTTCTTT. The genes are TRBV5-1 and TRBJ1-1, with a possible D match to TRBD1 (5 bases). Trimming took 0 bases from V and 0 from J, leaving 9 bases between them. Germline V gene data show CDR1 as SGHRS and CDR2 as YFSETQ. This CDR3 has 15 amino acids.

This clone was picked up one time. Other DNA sequences within the sample encode an identical CDR3. The rearrangement links TRBV27 to TRBJ1-2; D is undetermined. V was cut by 0 bases and J by 8 bases, with 10 bases left in between. This CDR3 spans 13 amino acids. The germline CDR1 and CDR2 sequences are MNHEY and SMNVEV (reference sequence). In nucleotides, the CDR3 is TGTGCCAGCAGTTTATCGGGGAGAGGCGGCTACACCTTC. Amino acids: CASSLSGRGGYTF.

This clone was counted between two and nine times. The rearrangement uses TRBV7-9 and TRBJ2-5, with a tentative D call TRBD2 (6 bases). The CDR3 is 14 amino acids. The V end was cut by 5 bases, the J end by 6 bases, with 16 bases between. Germline lookup yields CDR1 SEHNR and CDR2 FQNEAQ (reference sequence). DNA of the CDR3: TGTGCCAGCAGCCCCGGACTGGCGGGGAAGACCCAGTACTTC. Its protein is CASSPGLAGKTQYF.

The V call is TRBV7-2, the J call TRBJ1-5; a possible D gene is TRBD1 (6 bases). The CDR3 runs to 15 residues. Trimming took 1 base from V and 6 from J, leaving 13 bases between them. Germline-derived CDR1 and CDR2 are SGHTA and FQGNSA. The CDR3: CASSLGAGVGQPQHF. DNA of the CDR3: TGTGCCAGCAGCTTAGGGGCAGGGGTAGGTCAGCCCCAGCATTTT.

The V call is TRBV27, the J call TRBJ2-1; 9 bases fit TRBD1. V dropped 4 bases and J dropped 2; count of bases not matched to a gene: 3. The CDR3 has 15 amino acids. Germline lookup yields CDR1 MNHEY and CDR2 SMNVEV (reference sequence). The DNA of the CDR3 is TGTGCCAGCAGTTCAGGACAGGGGCCCTACAATGAGCAGTTCTTC. Protein: CASSSGQGPYNEQFF.

In its sample, this clone was seen once. The chain is built from TRBV5-8 and TRBJ1-1; 9 bases are a match to TRBD1. The V gene end was trimmed by 0 bases and the J gene end by 7 bases; junction bases not matched to a gene: 7. Germline loops: CDR1 SGHTS, CDR2 YDEGEE. The CDR3 length is 15 residues. The CDR3 reads CASSLGDRDGLEAFF. In nucleotides, the CDR3 is TGTGCCAGCAGCTTGGGGGACAGGGATGGGCTTGAAGCTTTCTTT.

V gene TRBV7-8 combines with J gene TRBJ2-1; D remains unclear. Per germline, CDR1 SGHVS and CDR2 FQNEAQ. This CDR3 spans 15 amino acids. With 0 bases removed from V and 2 bases from J, the gap between germline ends came to 8 bases. CDR3 region: CASSLAAAAYNEQFF. CDR3 nucleotides: TGTGCCAGCAGCTTAGCCGCCGCCGCCTACAATGAGCAGTTCTTC.

This clone was seen only a few times. The chain is built from TRBV5-1 and TRBJ1-1, with a possible D match to TRBD1 (6 bases). V lost 2 bases and J lost 6, with 17 bases in between. Germline V CDR1 and CDR2: SGHRS, YFSETQ. This CDR3 has 15 residues. As DNA, the CDR3 is TGCGCCAGCAGCTTCGCCAGGGGTGTTGGGGCTGAAGCTTTCTTT. Protein product: CASSFARGVGAEAFF.

As regards this clone: Other DNA sequences within the sample encode an identical CDR3. The chain has TRBV5-4 and TRBJ2-3; D remains ambiguous. Trimming removed 2 bases from V and 0 bases from J, with 4 bases in between. The CDR3 runs 13 residues. Per germline, CDR1 SGHNT and CDR2 YYREEE (reference sequence). For the CDR3, the DNA is TGTGCCAGCAGCTTAGCAAGCACAGATACGCAGTATTTT. Translated: CASSLASTDTQYF.

The V call is TRBV5-1, the J call TRBJ2-3; D is unclear. The CDR3 consists of 14 residues. CDR1 SGHRS and CDR2 YFSETQ come from the germline V gene. V lost 6 bases and J 7 bases, leaving 18 bases between the germline ends. The CDR3 nucleotides are TGCGCCAGCAATGGGAATCCATCCCCATATACGCAGTATTTT. This sequence encodes CASNGNPSPYTQYF.

The rearrangement uses TRBV28 and TRBJ2-3; 10 bases line up with TRBD1. The CDR3 is made up of 16 amino acids. Unmatched junction bases numbered 8, after V lost 6 bases and J lost 2 bases. The germline V gene encodes CDR1 MDHEN and CDR2 SYDVKM. The CDR3 nucleotides are TGTGCCAGCAGCCCTTGGACAGGGGGTATCACAGATACGCAGTATTTT. Translation gives CASSPWTGGITDTQYF. The whole variable domain, filled in from reference TRBV28 and TRBJ2-3, reads DVKVTQSSRYLVKRTGEKVFLECVQDMDHENMFWYRQDPGLGLRLIYFSYDVKMKEKGDIPEGYSVSREKKERFSLILESASTNQTSMYLCASSPWTGGITDTQYFGPGTRLTVL.

This sequence joins TRBV7-2 and TRBJ2-4; no clear D gene. The CDR3 covers 15 residues. The germline gives CDR1 SGHTA, CDR2 FQGNSA. V was cut by 5 bases and J by 0 bases, with 11 bases left in between. CDR3: CASSPGDRAKNIQYF. The CDR3 DNA reads TGTGCCAGCAGCCCTGGGGATAGAGCCAAAAACATTCAGTACTTC. Combining the CDR3 with reference TRBV7-2 and TRBJ2-4 gives the whole variable domain GAGVSQSPSNKVTEKGKDVELRCDPISGHTALYWYRQSLGQGLEFLIYFQGNSAPDKSGLPSDRFSAERTGGSVSTLTIQRTQQEDSAVYLCASSPGDRAKNIQYFGAGTRLSVL.

Turning to this clone: Other DNA sequences of this sample code for an identical CDR3. The rearrangement joins TRBV30 to TRBJ2-7, with unresolved D. The length of the CDR3 is 12 residues. Trimming took 1 base from V and 2 from J, leaving 6 bases between them. Germline lookup yields CDR1 GTSNPN and CDR2 SVGIG (reference sequence). In nucleotides, the CDR3 is TGTGCCTGGAGTGCCGGCCCCTACGAGCAGTACTTC. This translates into CAWSAGPYEQYF.

This chain joins TRBV11-2 and TRBJ2-2; either TRBD1 or TRBD2 may supply D (6 bases each). Trimming pared 0 bases from V and 6 bases from J, leaving 14 bases between. The germline CDR1 and CDR2 sequences are SGHAT and FQNNGV. The CDR3 runs 16 residues. Here the CDR3 reads CASSLDSGARPGELFF. In DNA, the CDR3 is TGTGCCAGCAGCTTAGATTCGGGGGCGAGGCCCGGGGAGCTGTTTTTT. Full variable domain (missing parts from reference TRBV11-2 and TRBJ2-2): EAGVAQSPRYKIIEKRQSVAFWCNPISGHATLYWYQQILGQGPKLLIQFQNNGVVDDSQLPKDRFSAERLKGVDSTLKIQPAKLEDSAVYLCASSLDSGARPGELFFGEGSRLTVL.

The chain carries TRBV6-1 and TRBJ2-7; D may be TRBD2 (6 bases). The CDR3 sequence is 18 residues long. Germline values: CDR1 MNHNS, CDR2 SASEGT. V lost 4 bases, J lost 4 bases, and 26 bases lay in between. The CDR3: CASSAASAGFTGFYEQYF. The DNA for the CDR3 is TGTGCCAGCAGTGCTGCTAGCGCCGGTTTTACGGGATTTTACGAGCAGTACTTC.

The chain combines TRBV30 with TRBJ1-2; D possibly corresponds to TRBD1 (5 bases). Germline assignment: CDR1 GTSNPN and CDR2 SVGIG (reference sequence). V shed 2 bases and J shed 8 bases, with 12 bases lying between them. The CDR3 consists of 12 residues. CDR3 sequence reads: CAWSRDRTGYTF. The CDR3 DNA sequence: TGTGCCTGGAGTAGGGACCGGACAGGCTACACCTTC.

The chain couples TRBV2 to TRBJ1-1; the D gene is possibly TRBD1 (5 bases). The CDR3 runs to 15 residues. V was shortened by 8 bases and J by 0 bases, with 16 bases between the two germline ends. Germline loops: CDR1 SNHLY, CDR2 FYNNEI. The CDR3 reads CASSLSGNLNTEAFF. The CDR3 DNA sequence: TGTGCCAGCTCTCTCTCAGGGAACTTGAACACTGAAGCTTTCTTT.

This clone was observed a single time. The chain couples TRBV2 to TRBJ1-2, with unresolved D. V was clipped by 0 bases and J by 8 bases, with 10 bases between them. The V gene's germline CDR1 is SNHLY and CDR2 FYNNEI. The CDR3 sequence is 13 residues long. The CDR3 bases are TGTGCCAGCAGTGAAGCGATTTATTCCGGCTACACCTTC. This gives the protein CASSEAIYSGYTF.

The chain employs TRBV11-1 and TRBJ2-1; 9 bases agree with TRBD2. CDR1 SGHAT and CDR2 FQDESV come from the germline V gene (reference sequence). J gave up 3 bases and V 4 bases, and 10 bases lay outside the gene matches. There are 17 residues in the CDR3. Here the CDR3 reads CASSSGVAGEFYNEQFF. DNA for the CDR3: TGTGCCAGCAGCTCTGGGGTAGCGGGGGAATTCTACAATGAGCAGTTCTTC.

The J gene is TRBJ2-7, the V gene TRBV5-1; possible D gene TRBD2, 7 bases. The germline V gene has CDR1 SGHRS and CDR2 YFSETQ. Trimming stripped 4 bases from V and 4 bases from J, with 18 bases between. This CDR3 contains 15 residues. The CDR3 coding sequence is TGCGCCAGCAGCAGGGGAGGGGGGACCGAGTACGAGCAGTACTTC. This codes for CASSRGGGTEYEQYF.

J is TRBJ2-5 and V is TRBV6-1; TRBD1 matches 11 bases. The CDR3 spans 14 residues. Germline V gene data show CDR1 as MNHNS and CDR2 as SASEGT. Unmatched junction bases numbered 2, after V lost 6 bases and J lost 2 bases. The CDR3 DNA sequence: TGTGCCAGCAGCTGGGACAGGGGGCAAGAGACCCAGTACTTC. Its translation: CASSWDRGQETQYF.